Listed below are T cell receptor beta chains from one sample, sequenced in a study of blood T cell repertoires in COVID-19. This table comes from immunoSEQ multiplex PCR, and its TCRdb copy is limited to in-frame clones, with some not included. The sample yields under 150,000 clones, around 76% seen once. Sequencing was done on a sample of peripheral blood. The receptors were gathered from a man aged 80 or over with acute or convalescent COVID-19. CDR3s include the opening cysteine and the closing phenylalanine or tryptophan. D genes are given only for firm matches. Clone size is not always given. Where it is, it says once, few, many or a class for expanded clones.

size | J | V | D | CDR3 | DNA
. | TRBJ1-2 | TRBV10-3 | TRBD1 | CATGQGPSNYGYTF | TGTGCCACCGGACAGGGACCTTCTAACTATGGCTACACCTTC
. | TRBJ2-7 | TRBV5-1 | TRBD1 | CASGPGGFSYEQYF | TGCGCCAGTGGACCAGGGGGATTTTCCTACGAGCAGTACTTC
. | TRBJ1-5 | TRBV5-6 | . | CASSFRSGGNQPQHF | TGTGCCAGCAGCTTTAGGTCAGGGGGCAATCAGCCCCAGCATTTT
. | TRBJ2-3 | TRBV27 | TRBD2 | CASSSLSAGGPQYF | TGTGCCAGCAGTTCTCTTTCGGCGGGGGGTCCGCAGTATTTT
. | TRBJ2-2 | TRBV28 | . | CASKLKQTGGGTGELFF | TGTGCCAGCAAACTGAAACAGACAGGCGGCGGCACCGGGGAGCTGTTTTTT
once | TRBJ2-3 | TRBV19 | TRBD1 | CASTLRTGDTDTQYF | TGTGCCAGTACCTTGAGGACAGGAGACACAGATACGCAGTATTTT
. | TRBJ2-5 | TRBV18 | . | CASSPAPQLTGQETQYF | TGTGCCAGCTCACCGGCCCCACAATTGACAGGCCAAGAGACCCAGTACTTC
few | TRBJ1-2 | TRBV5-1 | TRBD1 | CASSSQGAGYGYTF | TGCGCCAGCAGCAGCCAGGGGGCAGGTTATGGCTACACCTTC
. | TRBJ1-5 | TRBV7-8 | . | CASSPRDTAGNQPQHF | TGTGCCAGCAGCCCACGGGACACGGCGGGCAATCAGCCCCAGCATTTT
. | TRBJ1-1 | TRBV4-1 | . | CASSPGRGGGDTEAFF | TGCGCCAGCAGCCCAGGGAGGGGTGGAGGCGACACTGAAGCTTTCTTT
. | TRBJ2-7 | TRBV29-1 | TRBD1 | CSAGTPGQGAGEQYF | TGCAGCGCTGGGACCCCGGGACAGGGGGCTGGGGAGCAGTACTTC
. | TRBJ2-5 | TRBV19 | . | CASSQKETQYF | TGTGCCAGTAGTCAGAAAGAGACCCAGTACTTC
. | TRBJ1-1 | TRBV29-1 | . | CSVVQGREAFF | TGCAGCGTTGTTCAGGGTAGGGAAGCTTTCTTT
. | TRBJ2-5 | TRBV6-1 | TRBD2 | CASSERVGLTSGARETQYF | TGTGCCAGCAGTGAACGGGTAGGGCTCACTAGCGGGGCTCGAGAGACCCAGTACTTC
few | TRBJ2-7 | TRBV30 | . | CAWSVGRYEQYF | TGTGCCTGGAGTGTGGGCCGCTACGAGCAGTACTTC
. | TRBJ2-7 | TRBV28 | TRBD1 | CASSSPGTGYGEQYF | TGTGCCAGCAGTTCTCCCGGGACAGGGTATGGCGAGCAGTACTTC
. | TRBJ2-3 | TRBV3-1/TRBV3-2 | TRBD1 | CASSHTTGGNTDTQYF | TGTGCCAGCAGCCACACTACAGGGGGCAACACAGATACGCAGTATTTT
few | TRBJ1-1 | TRBV7-3 | . | CASSLNGGTEAFF | TGTGCCAGCAGCTTAAATGGGGGGACTGAAGCTTTCTTT
. | TRBJ2-2 | TRBV3-1/TRBV3-2 | TRBD1 | CASSPVTGGTGELFF | TGTGCCAGCAGCCCTGTGACAGGGGGCACCGGGGAGCTGTTTTTT
. | TRBJ1-2 | TRBV3-1/TRBV3-2 | . | CASSQEAGNGYTF | TGTGCCAGCAGCCAAGAGGCAGGGAATGGCTACACCTTC
few | TRBJ1-2 | TRBV6-6 | . | CASSYSTSGYTF | TGTGCCAGCAGTTATTCTACGAGCGGTTACACCTTC
. | TRBJ1-2 | TRBV6-5 | . | CASSYSPAGTNYGYTF | TGTGCCAGCAGTTACTCCCCTGCCGGGACTAACTATGGCTACACCTTC
. | TRBJ2-3 | TRBV11-2 | TRBD1 | CASSLATGQGQYF | TGTGCCAGCAGCTTAGCAACCGGACAGGGGCAGTATTTT
. | TRBJ1-2 | TRBV14 | . | CASSQQGSAYGYTF | TGTGCCAGCAGCCAGCAGGGATCGGCCTATGGCTACACCTTC
many | TRBJ1-6 | TRBV3-1/TRBV3-2 | TRBD1 | CASSQRRDRSPLHF | TGTGCCAGCAGCCAACGCCGGGACAGGTCACCCCTCCACTTT
. | TRBJ1-2 | TRBV24-1 | TRBD1 | CATGGQDTNYGYTF | TGTGCCACCGGGGGACAGGATACCAACTATGGCTACACCTTC
. | TRBJ1-2 | TRBV6-6 | TRBD1 | CASSLGTGGLAGYGYTF | TGTGCCAGCAGTCTCGGGACAGGGGGCTTAGCTGGCTATGGCTACACCTTC
. | TRBJ1-5 | TRBV18 | . | CASSAQGSNQPQHF | TGTGCCAGCTCAGCCCAGGGTAGCAATCAGCCCCAGCATTTT
. | TRBJ1-2 | TRBV2 | . | CASSEVEDYGYTF | TGTGCCAGCAGTGAAGTAGAAGACTATGGCTACACCTTC
. | TRBJ2-1 | TRBV6-4 | . | CASSDSTYNEQFF | TGTGCCAGCAGTGACTCCACTTACAATGAGCAGTTCTTC
. | TRBJ1-1 | TRBV7-9 | TRBD1 | CASSGTGRVAEAFF | TGTGCCAGCAGCGGGACAGGGAGGGTCGCTGAAGCTTTCTTT
. | TRBJ1-5 | TRBV28 | . | CASRSSRQASNQPQHF | TGTGCCAGCAGAAGCAGTCGACAGGCCTCCAATCAGCCCCAGCATTTT
. | TRBJ2-7 | TRBV18 | TRBD2 | CASSLQSPTSGGGEQYF | TGTGCCAGCTCACTTCAGTCCCCCACTAGCGGGGGAGGCGAGCAGTACTTC
. | TRBJ2-1 | TRBV6-6 | . | CASTPETYNEQFF | TGTGCCAGCACCCCCGAGACCTACAATGAGCAGTTCTTC
. | TRBJ2-3 | TRBV28 | . | CASRGGGDADTQYF | TGTGCCAGCAGAGGCGGCGGGGACGCAGATACGCAGTATTTT
once | TRBJ2-5 | TRBV9 | TRBD2 | CASSVVGLAGGRETQYF | TGTGCCAGCAGCGTAGTGGGACTAGCGGGGGGGCGTGAGACCCAGTACTTC
. | TRBJ1-2 | TRBV7-2 | . | CASSFSGNYGYTF | TGTGCCAGCAGCTTCTCAGGGAACTATGGCTACACCTTC
few | TRBJ1-5 | TRBV6-1 | . | CASSETTFPGFQHF | TGTGCCAGCAGTGAAACTACATTTCCAGGGTTCCAGCATTTT
. | TRBJ1-4 | TRBV20-1 | . | CSASLLTRLFF | TGCAGTGCTAGTTTACTGACGAGGCTGTTTTTT
once | TRBJ2-3 | TRBV7-2 | . | CASSTKADTQYF | TGTGCCAGCAGCACTAAAGCAGATACGCAGTATTTT
. | TRBJ1-2 | TRBV6-5 | TRBD1 | CASSYVRTGGHYGYTF | TGTGCCAGCAGTTACGTCCGGACAGGGGGCCACTATGGCTACACCTTC
once | TRBJ1-4 | TRBV18 | TRBD1 | CASSPPRQGIIEKLFF | TGTGCCAGCTCACCACCTAGACAGGGGATCATTGAAAAACTGTTTTTT
. | TRBJ2-1 | TRBV18 | . | CASSPLLDNEQFF | TGTGCCAGCTCACCCCTCCTCGACAATGAGCAGTTCTTC
. | TRBJ1-1 | TRBV2 | . | CASSDRLRNTEAFF | TGTGCCAGCAGTGACAGATTAAGGAACACTGAAGCTTTCTTT
. | TRBJ1-1 | TRBV5-4 | TRBD1 | CASSLGQGAPGTEAFF | TGTGCCAGCAGCTTGGGACAGGGGGCCCCCGGTACTGAAGCTTTCTTT
. | TRBJ2-3 | TRBV4-3 | TRBD1 | CASSQDVGGTGQHDTQYF | TGCGCCAGCAGCCAAGATGTAGGAGGGACAGGGCAGCACGATACGCAGTATTTT
. | TRBJ1-5 | TRBV5-6 | . | CASSIGLAGQPQHF | TGTGCCAGCAGCATCGGCCTGGCAGGTCAGCCCCAGCATTTT
. | TRBJ2-2 | TRBV9 | . | CASSGHTGELFF | TGTGCCAGCAGCGGGCACACCGGGGAGCTGTTTTTT
. | TRBJ1-5 | TRBV6-5 | TRBD1 | CASRKQGDLWPQHF | TGTGCCAGCAGGAAACAGGGGGATTTATGGCCCCAGCATTTT